The rows below give T cell receptor beta chains drawn from one sample of a study of blood T cell repertoires in COVID-19. Assay used: immunoSEQ multiplex PCR; TCRdb lists only in-frame clones, some missing. The table has 200,000 to 250,000 clones, about 87% seen once; the top ten hold roughly 2.7%. Sequencing was done on a sample of peripheral blood. The receptors originated from a man between 25 and 39 years old with COVID-19, enrolled during active disease. Each CDR3 is given with its conserved first and last residue. A D gene is named only where the DNA matches it firmly. Where a row states a size, it is once, few, many or the class of an expanded clone; other rows omit it.

once TRBJ1-6 TRBV6-5 NA CASSTSRLNSPLHF TGTGCCAGCAGCACCTCCAGGTTAAATTCACCCCTCCACTTT
NA TRBJ1-4 TRBV11-2 NA CASSSRADDSNEKLFF TGTGCCAGCAGCTCGCGGGCGGATGACTCTAATGAAAAACTGTTTTTT
NA TRBJ2-1 TRBV5-6 NA CASRLDGRQGASFEQFF TGTGCCAGCAGATTGGACGGGAGACAGGGTGCGTCCTTTGAGCAGTTCTTC
NA TRBJ2-3 TRBV18 TRBD1 CASSSSGTGLTDTQYF TGTGCCAGCTCATCCTCCGGGACAGGTCTCACAGATACGCAGTATTTT
NA TRBJ1-1 TRBV4-3 NA CASSQDRAPGDTEAFF TGCGCCAGCAGCCAAGACAGGGCCCCAGGGGACACTGAAGCTTTCTTT
NA TRBJ2-7 TRBV9 TRBD2 CASSVGRRLAASYEQYF TGTGCCAGCAGCGTAGGCAGAAGACTAGCGGCTTCCTACGAGCAGTACTTC
NA TRBJ1-1 TRBV7-2 TRBD1 CASSSDTPDRGFRAFF TGTGCCAGCAGCTCCGATACTCCGGACAGGGGATTCAGGGCTTTCTTT
NA TRBJ2-1 TRBV7-3 TRBD2 CASSFLAGLGEQFF TGTGCCAGCAGCTTCCTAGCGGGCCTGGGGGAGCAGTTCTTC
NA TRBJ1-2 TRBV7-2 TRBD1 CASSLGFRGFGYTF TGTGCCAGCAGCTTAGGGTTCAGGGGGTTCGGCTACACCTTC
NA TRBJ2-7 TRBV6-5 NA CASSYSIGQPYEQYF TGTGCCAGCAGTTACTCAATCGGACAGCCCTACGAGCAGTACTTC
NA TRBJ1-5 TRBV19 TRBD1 CASKARDSSNQPQHF TGTGCCAGTAAAGCCCGGGACAGTTCGAATCAGCCCCAGCATTTT
NA TRBJ1-2 TRBV6-5 NA CASSSPDRGDYGYTF TGTGCCAGCAGTTCCCCGGACAGAGGAGACTATGGCTACACCTTC
NA TRBJ1-4 TRBV29-1 NA CSAGLNEKLFF TGCAGCGCGGGACTTAATGAAAAACTGTTTTTT
NA TRBJ1-2 TRBV7-8 TRBD1 CASSLDSGTAYGYTF TGTGCCAGCAGCTTAGATTCGGGGACAGCGTATGGCTACACCTTC